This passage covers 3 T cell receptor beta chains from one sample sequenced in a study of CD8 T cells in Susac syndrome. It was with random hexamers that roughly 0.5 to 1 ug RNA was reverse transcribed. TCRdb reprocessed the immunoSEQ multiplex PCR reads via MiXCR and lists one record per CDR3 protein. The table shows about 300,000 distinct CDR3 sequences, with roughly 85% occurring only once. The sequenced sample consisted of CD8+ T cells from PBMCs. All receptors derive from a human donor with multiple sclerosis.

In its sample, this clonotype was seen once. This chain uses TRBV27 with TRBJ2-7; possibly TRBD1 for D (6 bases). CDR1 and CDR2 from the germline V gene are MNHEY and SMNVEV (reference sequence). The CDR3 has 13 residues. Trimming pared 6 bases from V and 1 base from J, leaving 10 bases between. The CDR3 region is CASRQGPSYEQYF. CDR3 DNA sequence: TGTGCCAGCAGACAGGGACCGTCCTACGAGCAGTACTTC.

DNA for the CDR3: TGCGCCAGCAGCCGGGGGATCACTGAAGCTTTCTTT. Translated: CASSRGITEAFF. The rearrangement uses TRBV4-1 and TRBJ1-1, with D perhaps TRBD1 (5 bases). The V and J ends lost 4 bases and 4 bases respectively, with 7 bases between them. The CDR3 has 12 residues. Germline assignment: CDR1 MGHRA and CDR2 YSYEKL.

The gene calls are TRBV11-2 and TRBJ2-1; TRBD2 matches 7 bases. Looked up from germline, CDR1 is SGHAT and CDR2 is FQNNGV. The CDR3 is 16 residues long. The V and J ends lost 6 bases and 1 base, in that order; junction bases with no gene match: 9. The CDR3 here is CASRNLAVQSYNEQFF. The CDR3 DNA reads TGTGCCAGCAGAAACCTAGCGGTGCAGTCCTACAATGAGCAGTTCTTC.